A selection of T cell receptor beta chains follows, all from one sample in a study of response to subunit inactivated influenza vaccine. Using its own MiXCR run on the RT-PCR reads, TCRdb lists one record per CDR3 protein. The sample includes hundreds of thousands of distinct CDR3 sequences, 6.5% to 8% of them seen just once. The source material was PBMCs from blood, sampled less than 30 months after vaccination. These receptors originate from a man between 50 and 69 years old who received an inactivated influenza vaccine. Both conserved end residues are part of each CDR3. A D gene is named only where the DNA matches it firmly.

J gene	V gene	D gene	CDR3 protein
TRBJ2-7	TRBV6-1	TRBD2	CASTSLAGVYEQYF
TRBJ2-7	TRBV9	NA	CASSGPRRGHEQYF
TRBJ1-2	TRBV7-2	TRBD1	CASSLAPGQANYGYTF
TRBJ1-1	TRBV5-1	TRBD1	CASSEEQGVITEAFF
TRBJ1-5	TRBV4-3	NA	CASSQDSRGRNQPQHF
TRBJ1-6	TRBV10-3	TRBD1	CAISEGTGATATPLHF
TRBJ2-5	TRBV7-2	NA	CASSLAGAGETQYF
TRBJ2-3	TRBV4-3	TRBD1	CASSRQGSDTQYF
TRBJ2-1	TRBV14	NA	CASSRGRRNEQFF
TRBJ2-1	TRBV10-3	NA	CAIGSGTDNEQFF